Listed here are 19 T cell receptor beta chains from one sample, sequenced in a study of post-analysis software for immune sequencing data. Whole-study findings and limits: In patients, about 5 TRBV segments were more frequent than in controls, with TRBV5-6, TRBV5-1 and TRBV20-1 among them.

These receptors have no identified antigens. cDNA libraries of TCR beta carried unique molecular identifiers. TCRdb re-called the PCR reads with MiXCR, one entry per CDR3 protein. Of approximately 630,000 distinct CDR3 sequences listed, roughly three fifths are singletons. The sample comprised blood. The origin of the receptors is a girl aged 2 to 10 with multiple sclerosis.

The J gene is TRBJ2-5, the V gene TRBV15; possible D gene TRBD2, 6 bases. Looked up from germline, CDR1 is LNHNV and CDR2 is YYDKDF (reference sequence). V dropped 2 bases and J dropped 5 bases, with 15 bases sitting between them. The CDR3 is made up of 15 amino acids. This CDR3 is CATSRPGAAGETQYF. DNA for the CDR3: TGTGCCACCAGCAGACCCGGCGCTGCGGGGGAGACCCAGTACTTC.

The chain combines TRBV27 with TRBJ2-3, with D possibly TRBD2 on 5 matching bases. In germline, CDR1 is MNHEY, CDR2 SMNVEV (reference sequence). There are 14 residues in the CDR3. V lost 5 bases and J 3 bases, leaving 12 bases between the germline ends. This CDR3 is CASSTTSRTDTQYF. In nucleotides, the CDR3 is TGTGCCAGCAGTACAACTAGTAGAACAGATACGCAGTATTTT.

This chain links TRBV7-9 with TRBJ2-1; D assignment may be TRBD1 or TRBD2 (5 bases each). Germline V gene sequence: CDR1 SEHNR, CDR2 FQNEAQ (reference sequence). This CDR3 contains 16 residues. Trimming took 4 bases from V and 3 from J, leaving 16 bases between them. CDR3 region: CASSSRAERGYNEQFF. Written as DNA, the CDR3 is TGTGCCAGCAGCTCCCGCGCCGAGAGGGGCTACAATGAGCAGTTCTTC.

The J gene is TRBJ2-3, the V gene TRBV20-1; 10 bases align to TRBD2. Trimming took 0 bases from V and 3 from J; bases not matched to a gene: 6. CDR1 and CDR2 from the germline V gene are DFQATT and SNEGSKA (reference sequence). The CDR3 has 16 residues. The CDR3 DNA sequence: TGCAGTGCTAGAGATATAACTAGCGGGGAGACAGATACGCAGTATTTT. This gives the protein CSARDITSGETDTQYF.

Worth noting for this clonotype: An end of the junction does not agree with germline; a read error may underlie this. V is TRBV6-2 or TRBV6-3 and J is TRBJ1-2, with D hard to call. The germline CDR1 and CDR2 sequences are MNHEY and SVGEGT. The CDR3 consists of 13 residues. The CDR3 loop is CAGSYSGGYGYTF. CDR3 DNA sequence: TGTGCCGGCAGTTACTCAGGAGGGTATGGCTACACCTTC.

The chain carries TRBV5-6 and TRBJ2-1; tentatively, D is TRBD1 (6 bases). In germline, CDR1 is SGHDT, CDR2 YYEEEE. V lost 4 bases to trimming and J lost 4 bases, with 21 bases between them. This CDR3 is built from 17 residues. The CDR3 is CASSPEGDPRGYNEQFF. CDR3 DNA: TGTGCCAGCAGCCCCGAGGGGGACCCTAGGGGGTACAATGAGCAGTTCTTC.

This chain links TRBV7-2 with TRBJ2-3; 7 positions agree with TRBD2. The V and J ends lost 3 bases and 2 bases, in that order; junction bases with no gene match: 11. The CDR3 consists of 17 residues. The germline V gene has CDR1 SGHTA and CDR2 FQGNSA. CDR3: CASSLPRSGGLTDTQYF. CDR3 DNA: TGTGCCAGCAGCTTGCCCCGCTCGGGAGGTCTCACAGATACGCAGTATTTT. The whole variable domain, remainder taken from reference TRBV7-2 and TRBJ2-3, is GAGVSQSPSNKVTEKGKDVELRCDPISGHTALYWYRQSLGQGLEFLIYFQGNSAPDKSGLPSDRFSAERTGGSVSTLTIQRTQQEDSAVYLCASSLPRSGGLTDTQYFGPGTRLTVL.

V gene TRBV7-6 combines with J gene TRBJ2-5; D might be TRBD1 (5 bases). Trimming pared 4 bases from V and 4 bases from J, leaving 16 bases between. Germline CDR1 and CDR2: SGHVS and FNYEAQ. The CDR3 is made up of 15 amino acids. CDR3 sequence reads: CASSSLATGAETQYF. The DNA for the CDR3 is TGTGCCAGCAGCTCCTTGGCAACTGGGGCAGAGACCCAGTACTTC.

This clonotype was observed a few times. The chain employs TRBV5-1 and TRBJ1-2; 8 positions agree with TRBD1. J was trimmed by 9 bases and V by 0 bases; bases with no gene match: 4. CDR3 length: 13 amino acids. CDR1 and CDR2 (germline): SGHRS, YFSETQ. CDR3 region: CASSLGQGARYTF. The CDR3 nucleotides read TGCGCCAGCAGCTTGGGGCAGGGGGCTCGCTACACCTTC.

The V gene is TRBV7-9, the J gene TRBJ2-4; no clear D gene. Germline values: CDR1 SEHNR, CDR2 FQNEAQ (reference sequence). This CDR3 has 16 amino acids. V was cut by 1 base and J by 0 bases, with 10 bases left in between. CDR3: CASSLDGYLAKNIQYF. CDR3 DNA: TGTGCCAGCAGCTTAGACGGCTACTTAGCCAAAAACATTCAGTACTTC.

The chain joins TRBV27 to TRBJ2-1; 8 nucleotides agree with TRBD1. After removal of 4 bases from V and 7 bases from J, the junction contained 3 bases not matched to a gene. This CDR3 has 13 amino acids. Germline CDR1 is MNHEY and CDR2 is SMNVEV (reference sequence). The CDR3 is CASSWGTGNEQFF. The CDR3 nucleotides are TGTGCCAGCAGTTGGGGGACAGGAAATGAGCAGTTCTTC.

This rearrangement joins TRBV18 to TRBJ2-7; a possible D gene is TRBD2 (6 bases). CDR1 KGHSH and CDR2 LQKENI come from the germline V gene. The CDR3 length is 18 residues. Trimming removed 4 bases from V and 4 bases from J, with 26 bases in between. CDR3 loop: CASSLNLKGTVGRYEQYF. CDR3 DNA: TGTGCCAGCTCACTAAACCTTAAAGGGACGGTGGGGAGGTACGAGCAGTACTTC.

The chain employs TRBV12-3 or TRBV12-4 and TRBJ2-7; 7 positions agree with TRBD2. The J call may be faulty, since TRBJ2-5 better matches the DNA end. This CDR3 spans 13 amino acids. Here the CDR3 reads CASSAGERETQYF. In DNA, the CDR3 is TGTGCCAGCAGCGCGGGGGAAAGGGAGACCCAGTACTTC.

This clonotype was observed once. V and J are TRBV28 and TRBJ2-1; maybe TRBD2 (6 bases). Germline CDR1 MDHEN, CDR2 SYDVKM. The CDR3 runs 18 residues. Trimming shortened V by 9 bases and J by 5 bases, and 29 bases separated the two germline ends. CDR3 loop: CARKGHLNRAGVHNEQFF. The CDR3 region has the DNA TGTGCCAGAAAGGGCCATTTGAACAGAGCGGGCGTCCACAATGAGCAGTTCTTC.

The CDR3 is CASRQAGSDTQYF. The CDR3 coding sequence is TGTGCCAGCAGGCAGGCAGGGTCGGATACGCAGTATTTT. The chain joins TRBV12-3 or TRBV12-4 to TRBJ2-3; tentative D call: TRBD1 (5 bases). The CDR3 contains 13 residues. V lost 6 bases and J lost 6, with 13 bases in between.

This clonotype was found a few times. The V gene is TRBV12-3 or TRBV12-4, the J gene TRBJ2-5; 16 nucleotides match TRBD2. V shed 6 bases and J 4 bases; nucleotides not matched to a gene: 11. This CDR3 contains 18 residues. The CDR3 nucleotides are TGTGCCAGCAGAACCGGGGGACTAGCGGGGGGGCTTCTAGAGACCCAGTACTTC. Amino acids: CASRTGGLAGGLLETQYF.

This rearrangement joins TRBV7-9 to TRBJ1-2, with a possible D match to TRBD1 (5 bases). Per germline, CDR1 SEHNR and CDR2 FQNEAQ (reference sequence). The CDR3 is 13 amino acids. Trimming took 6 bases from V and 8 from J, leaving 16 bases between them. The CDR3 spells CASRTSGGEGYTF. In DNA form, the CDR3 reads TGTGCCAGCAGGACCTCCGGGGGGGAAGGCTACACCTTC. The full variable domain, in which reference TRBV7-9 and TRBJ1-2 provide the parts outside the CDR3, is DTGVSQNPRHKITKRGQNVTFRCDPISEHNRLYWYRQTLGQGPEFLTYFQNEAQLEKSRLLSDRFSAERPKGSFSTLEIQRTEQGDSAMYLCASRTSGGEGYTFGSGTRLTVV.

The J gene is TRBJ2-5, the V gene TRBV7-6, with 7 positions matching TRBD1. The CDR3 loop spans 13 amino acids. V was clipped by 7 bases and J by 5 bases; unmatched bases: 7. Germline assignment: CDR1 SGHVS and CDR2 FNYEAQ. CDR3: CASKRGQGETQYF. CDR3 nucleotides: TGTGCCAGCAAGAGGGGGCAGGGGGAGACCCAGTACTTC.

This chain connects TRBV24-1 to TRBJ2-1; 8 bases match TRBD2. V gave up 8 bases and J gave up 6 bases; unmatched junction bases: 5. The length of the CDR3 is 13 residues. CDR1 and CDR2 from the germline V gene are KGHDR and SFDVKD. The CDR3 nucleotides are TGTGCCACCAATGAGCGGGGGAGCAATGAGCAGTTCTTC. Its protein is CATNERGSNEQFF.